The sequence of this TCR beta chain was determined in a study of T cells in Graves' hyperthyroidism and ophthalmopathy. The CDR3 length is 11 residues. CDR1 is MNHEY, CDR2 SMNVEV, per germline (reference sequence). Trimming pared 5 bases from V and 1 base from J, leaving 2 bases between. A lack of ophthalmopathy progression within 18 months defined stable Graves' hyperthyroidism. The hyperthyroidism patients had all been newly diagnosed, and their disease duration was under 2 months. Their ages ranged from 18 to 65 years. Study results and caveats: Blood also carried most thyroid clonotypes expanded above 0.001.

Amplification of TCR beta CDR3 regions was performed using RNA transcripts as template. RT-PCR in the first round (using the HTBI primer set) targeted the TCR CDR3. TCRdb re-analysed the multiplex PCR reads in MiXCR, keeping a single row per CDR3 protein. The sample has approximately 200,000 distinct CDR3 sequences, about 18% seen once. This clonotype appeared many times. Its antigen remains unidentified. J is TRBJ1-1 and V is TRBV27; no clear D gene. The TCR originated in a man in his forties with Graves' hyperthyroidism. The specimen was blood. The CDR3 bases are TGTGCCAGCAGTGGGAACACTGAAGCTTTCTTT. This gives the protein CASSGNTEAFF.